This T cell receptor beta chain was sequenced in a study of cytomegalovirus exposure and HLA in healthy donors. On the study more broadly: Per a later analysis, the 666 first-cohort and 95 to 150 validation repertoires shared one platform. The study, taken as a whole, reports: Rarity held for most TCR sequences, but there were some public TCRs that occurred in many donors. A list of 150 or so TCR beta chains associated with cytomegalovirus was given. In vitro assays verified that three CMV-associated chains recognized CMV antigens specifically.

Profiling relied on immunoSEQ multiplex PCR, and the TCRdb table lists in-frame clones only, not all of them. The sample records about 360,000 clones, about nine tenths being singletons. Trimming cost V 2 bases and J 5 bases; bases outside gene matches: 13. The CDR3 has 17 amino acids. The germline CDR1 and CDR2 sequences are SNHLY and FYNNEI. As regards this clone: Its antigen remains unidentified.

This chain connects TRBV2 to TRBJ2-5; 8 bases are shared with TRBD2. Sequencing was done on a sample of PBMCs. The TCR sequence derives from a woman in her late teens or twenties in good health and CMV-seronegative. For the CDR3, the DNA is TGTGCCAGCAGTGAAAGGGGAGGGGGGACTAGGGAGGAGACCCAGTACTTC. Its protein product is CASSERGGGTREETQYF.